One sample yielded the 28 T cell receptor beta chains listed below, sequenced in a study of T cell changes during pregnancy in multiple sclerosis (dated by TCRdb to between 2018 and 2021). Library preparation employed the immunoSEQ multiplex PCR assay. TCRdb obtained this table from immuneACCESS and retained in-frame rearrangements with V and J assigned. These tables miss some clones; where compared with another copy, unresolved V genes account for less than half of the shortfall, and the remainder is unexplained. The sample table contains about 61,000 clones; only one count was recorded for 70% to 90% of them. The top ten constitute 0.89% of the sample. This specimen was peripheral blood, taken in the first trimester of pregnancy. These receptors came from a female donor in good health, enrolled as a control in a pregnancy study.

V gene TRBV6-4 combines with J gene TRBJ1-6, with D perhaps matching TRBD1 (5 bases). CDR3 length: 15 residues. CDR1 is MRHNA, CDR2 SNTAGT, per germline. V was shortened by 6 bases and J by 6 bases, with 15 bases between the two germline ends. The CDR3 nucleotides are TGTGCCAGCAGCCCTAGGTACGGGGGTAATTCACCCCTCCACTTT. Protein product: CASSPRYGGNSPLHF.

The chain has TRBV14 and TRBJ2-5; 7 positions match TRBD1. V was pared by 4 bases and J by 3 bases, with 2 bases of the junction left unmatched. The CDR3 length is 13 residues. The germline gives CDR1 SGHDN, CDR2 FVKESK. CDR3 protein: CASSLDREETQYF. The CDR3 DNA reads TGTGCCAGCAGCCTAGACAGGGAAGAGACCCAGTACTTC.

The chain has TRBV19 and TRBJ2-7, with a possible D match to TRBD2 (5 bases). Trimming removed 6 bases at V and 4 bases at J, with 13 bases between. Germline lookup yields CDR1 LNHDA and CDR2 SQIVND (reference sequence). The CDR3 totals 13 residues. The CDR3, as DNA: TGTGCCAGTAGCCACCCATCGGGATACGAGCAGTACTTC. Encoded protein: CASSHPSGYEQYF.

The chain uses TRBV9 and TRBJ2-5; weak D call: TRBD1 (5 bases). Germline values: CDR1 SGDLS, CDR2 YYNGEE. The CDR3 covers 13 residues. V was clipped by 5 bases and J by 3 bases, with 11 bases between them. CDR3 protein: CASRGAAEETQYF. As DNA, the CDR3 is TGTGCCAGCAGAGGGGCTGCAGAAGAGACCCAGTACTTC. Complete variable domain (other parts from reference TRBV9 and TRBJ2-5): DSGVTQTPKHLITATGQRVTLRCSPRSGDLSVYWYQQSLDQGLQFLIQYYNGEERAKGNILERFSAQQFPDLHSELNLSSLELGDSALYFCASRGAAEETQYFGPGTRLLVL.

V gene TRBV18 combines with J gene TRBJ2-7; 8 bases match TRBD1. The CDR3 length is 14 residues. The V gene end was trimmed by 3 bases and the J gene end by 7 bases; junction bases not matched to a gene: 8. Germline CDR1 is KGHSH and CDR2 is LQKENI. CDR3 in DNA: TGTGCCAGCTCACCGGTCAACAGGGGGTCTGAGCAGTACTTC. Its protein is CASSPVNRGSEQYF.

J is TRBJ2-1 and V is TRBV19; 10 bases map to TRBD2. The junction had 4 bases not matched to a gene; V was cut back by 5 bases and J by 0 bases. CDR3 length equals 16 residues. Germline V CDR1 and CDR2: LNHDA, SQIVND (reference sequence). In nucleotides, the CDR3 is TGTGCCAGTAGTCAAGCGGGGGGGAGCTCCTACAATGAGCAGTTCTTC. This sequence encodes CASSQAGGSSYNEQFF.

This chain uses TRBV27 with TRBJ2-1; a weak D match, TRBD2 (5 bases). The CDR3 has 14 residues. CDR1 is MNHEY and CDR2 is SMNVEV in the germline V gene (reference sequence). V lost 3 bases and J 4 bases, leaving 10 bases between the germline ends. CDR3 in amino acids: CASSLSTTYNEQFF. The CDR3 DNA sequence: TGTGCCAGCAGTTTGTCGACTACTTACAATGAGCAGTTCTTC.

V is TRBV4-3 and J is TRBJ1-2, with TRBD1 identical over 7 bases. Trimming took 5 bases from V and 1 from J; bases not matched to a gene: 16. Per the germline V gene, CDR1 is LGHNA and CDR2 is YSLEER. The CDR3 contains 18 residues. CDR3 sequence: CASSLQRTGLSYNYGYTF. The CDR3 DNA reads as TGCGCCAGCAGCTTGCAAAGGACAGGCCTCAGTTATAACTATGGCTACACCTTC.

This clone appeared a few times. V gene TRBV9 combines with J gene TRBJ1-1, with no clear D. The CDR3 totals 13 residues. V was cut by 3 bases and J by 1 base, with 7 bases left in between. Germline V gene lookup returns CDR1 SGDLS and CDR2 YYNGEE. CDR3 nucleotides: TGTGCCAGCAGCGGACACAAGAACACTGAAGCTTTCTTT. Protein product: CASSGHKNTEAFF.

The chain recombines TRBV9 with TRBJ2-1, with 10 nucleotides matching TRBD2. Looked up from germline, CDR1 is SGDLS and CDR2 is YYNGEE. This CDR3 region has 15 residues. V shed 4 bases, J shed 6 bases, and the junction held 7 bases outside the gene matches. The CDR3 protein is CASSLSGGAGNEQFF. The CDR3 region has the DNA TGTGCCAGCAGCTTAAGCGGGGGGGCCGGCAATGAGCAGTTCTTC.

V is TRBV5-1 and J is TRBJ1-1, with a weak D call TRBD1 (6 bases). The CDR3 has 13 residues. Trimming removed 0 bases from V and 3 bases from J, with 6 bases in between. Per germline, CDR1 SGHRS and CDR2 YFSETQ. CDR3 nucleotide sequence: TGCGCCAGCAGCTTGGGGACAGACACTGAAGCTTTCTTT. It is translated as CASSLGTDTEAFF.

The rearrangement joins TRBV11-2 to TRBJ1-1, with TRBD1 matching over 7 bases. CDR3 length equals 16 residues. J lost 4 bases, V lost 1 base, and 9 bases had no gene match. Germline-derived CDR1 and CDR2 are SGHAT and FQNNGV. The CDR3, as DNA: TGTGCCAGCAGCTTAGGGGTTATGCAGGGGGGCACTGAAGCTTTCTTT. It specifies CASSLGVMQGGTEAFF.

This chain joins TRBV19 and TRBJ2-7; the D gene is possibly TRBD2 (5 bases). The CDR3 runs to 15 residues. Germline V lookup: CDR1 LNHDA, CDR2 SQIVND (reference sequence). V lost 6 bases, J lost 3 bases, and 18 bases lay in between. CDR3 in DNA: TGTGCCAGTAGATTACGGGCACGGGAAGACTACGAGCAGTACTTC. It encodes CASRLRAREDYEQYF.

The chain has TRBV5-6 and TRBJ2-7; 8 nucleotides match TRBD2. Losses at the gene ends were 0 bases for V and 2 bases for J; bases not matched to a gene: 7. The CDR3 has 16 residues. CDR1 is SGHDT, CDR2 YYEEEE, per germline. The CDR3 coding sequence is TGTGCCAGCAGCTTGGGGGGTTGGCGGGGGGCCTACGAGCAGTACTTC. Protein: CASSLGGWRGAYEQYF. The entire variable domain, with the rest obtained from reference TRBV5-6 and TRBJ2-7, is as follows: DAGVTQSPTHLIKTRGQQVTLRCSPKSGHDTVSWYQQALGQGPQFIFQYYEEEERQRGNFPDRFSGHQFPNYSSELNVNALLLGDSALYLCASSLGGWRGAYEQYFGPGTRLTVT.

This chain joins TRBV7-3 and TRBJ2-3, with 8 bases lining up with TRBD2. Germline CDR1 is SGHTA and CDR2 is FQGTGA. The CDR3 spans 12 residues. After removal of 2 bases from V and 15 bases from J, the junction contained 7 bases not matched to a gene. The CDR3 loop reads CASSLSGGESYF. The CDR3 region has the DNA TGTGCCAGCAGCTTATCGGGGGGGGAAAGTTATTTT.

The gene calls are TRBV9 and TRBJ2-2; D unclear. The V end was cut by 0 bases, the J end by 2 bases, with 11 bases between. The CDR3 sequence is 16 residues long. The germline CDR1 and CDR2 sequences are SGDLS and YYNGEE. CDR3 in DNA: TGTGCCAGCAGCGTAGAAATAACACCAAACACCGGGGAGCTGTTTTTT. It codes for CASSVEITPNTGELFF.

The chain links TRBV11-3 to TRBJ2-7, with D tentatively TRBD2 (5 bases). This CDR3 comprises 14 residues. The V end lost 7 bases, the J end lost 6 bases, and 19 bases lay between the germline ends. Germline V gives CDR1 SGHNT, CDR2 YENEEA. The CDR3 region has the DNA TGTGCCAGCACCAGCGCGGGCTCACCGCGCGAGCAGTACTTC. It is translated as CASTSAGSPREQYF. Full variable domain (outside the CDR3, taken from reference TRBV11-3 and TRBJ2-7): EAGVVQSPRYKIIEKKQPVAFWCNPISGHNTLYWYLQNLGQGPELLIRYENEEAVDDSQLPKDRFSAERLKGVDSTLKIQPAELGDSAVYLCASTSAGSPREQYFGPGTRLTVT.

The rearrangement links TRBV30 to TRBJ2-5; unclear D gene. The CDR3 is made up of 12 amino acids. The V end lost 0 bases, the J end lost 4 bases, and 6 bases lay between the germline ends. From germline, CDR1 is GTSNPN and CDR2 SVGIG (reference sequence). CDR3 coding DNA: TGTGCCTGGAGTGTTAGCAGAGAGACCCAGTACTTC. This gives the protein CAWSVSRETQYF.

The chain uses TRBV30 and TRBJ1-2; TRBD1 might be the D (6 bases). The CDR3 contains 13 residues. V lost 2 bases, J lost 8 bases, and 15 bases lay in between. The germline V gene encodes CDR1 GTSNPN and CDR2 SVGIG (reference sequence). The CDR3 region is CAWSLQGVEGYTF. As DNA, the CDR3 is TGTGCCTGGAGTCTACAGGGAGTTGAAGGCTACACCTTC.

The chain combines TRBV30 with TRBJ1-5; D gene ambiguous. Germline V gives CDR1 GTSNPN, CDR2 SVGIG (reference sequence). Trimming left V 0 bases short and J 4 bases short, with 7 bases between. This CDR3 is 13 amino acids long. The CDR3 DNA sequence: TGTGCCTGGAGTGTGGCAGCGAATCAGCCCCAGCATTTT. Amino acids: CAWSVAANQPQHF.

The rearrangement links TRBV2 to TRBJ2-5; D may be TRBD1 (6 bases). Trimming took 10 bases from V and 1 from J, leaving 13 bases between them. The CDR3 length is 13 residues. CDR1 is SNHLY and CDR2 is FYNNEI in the germline V gene. In DNA form, the CDR3 reads TGTGCCACACCGACAGGCGCCCAAGAGACCCAGTACTTC. This codes for CATPTGAQETQYF.

The gene calls are TRBV19 and TRBJ1-3, with a possible D match to TRBD1 (5 bases). The V gene lost 6 bases and the J gene lost 2 bases, with 26 bases spanning the gap. Per germline, CDR1 LNHDA and CDR2 SQIVND (reference sequence). The CDR3 totals 19 residues. The CDR3 DNA follows: TGTGCCAGTAGGGCCCTTGAGGGGTCCTGGAGGGAACCTGGAAACACCATATATTTT. The encoded protein is CASRALEGSWREPGNTIYF.

The genes are TRBV7-3 and TRBJ1-2; D remains unclear. CDR3 size: 12 residues. From germline, CDR1 is SGHTA and CDR2 FQGTGA. The V end was cut by 6 bases, the J end by 4 bases, with 9 bases between. DNA for the CDR3: TGTGCCAGCAGTGATGGCACCTATGGCTACACCTTC. It specifies CASSDGTYGYTF. Complete variable domain (other parts from reference TRBV7-3 and TRBJ1-2): GAGVSQTPSNKVTEKGKYVELRCDPISGHTALYWYRQSLGQGPEFLIYFQGTGAADDSGLPNDRFFAVRPEGSVSTLKIQRTERGDSAVYLCASSDGTYGYTFGSGTRLTVV.

The chain recombines TRBV5-1 with TRBJ1-2; possible D gene TRBD1, 5 bases. Germline CDR1 and CDR2: SGHRS and YFSETQ. CDR3 length: 15 residues. V dropped 4 bases and J dropped 2 bases, with 15 bases sitting between them. The chain's CDR3 is CASSPRDPGNYGYTF. In DNA, the CDR3 is TGCGCCAGCAGCCCCCGAGACCCAGGGAACTATGGCTACACCTTC.

The CDR3 spells CASSPRGNSYNEQFF. CDR3 bases: TGCGCCAGCAGCCCTAGAGGAAATTCCTACAATGAGCAGTTCTTC. The rearrangement joins TRBV4-3 to TRBJ2-1; D remains unclear. The CDR3 totals 15 residues. Germline assignment: CDR1 LGHNA and CDR2 YSLEER. The V and J ends lost 4 bases and 1 base respectively, with 11 bases between them.

The chain combines TRBV4-2 with TRBJ2-3, with a weak D call TRBD2 (6 bases). The CDR3 extends over 15 amino acids. Germline CDR1 and CDR2: LGHNA and YNFKEQ. V lost 0 bases, J lost 3 bases, and 10 bases lay in between. The CDR3 DNA reads as TGTGCCAGCAGCCAAGACGGAGGGGAGACAGATACGCAGTATTTT. Translation: CASSQDGGETDTQYF.

This chain joins TRBV9 and TRBJ2-7, with 11 bases fitting TRBD1. There are 16 residues in the CDR3. Germline assignment: CDR1 SGDLS and CDR2 YYNGEE. V shed 4 bases, J shed 5 bases, and the junction held 11 bases outside the gene matches. CDR3 sequence (DNA): TGTGCCAGCAGCCCGGAAGGACAGGGGGCCGTCAACGAGCAGTACTTC. The encoded protein is CASSPEGQGAVNEQYF.

The chain is built from TRBV6-6 and TRBJ1-1; D ambiguous. The germline CDR1 and CDR2 sequences are MNHNY and SVGAGI (reference sequence). The V and J ends lost 8 bases and 9 bases respectively, with 10 bases between them. This CDR3 contains 10 residues. CDR3 protein: CASYNLQAFF. CDR3 DNA sequence: TGTGCCAGCTACAATCTTCAAGCTTTCTTT.